This record covers a single T cell receptor beta chain. No antigen is known for it. No base-level quality is on record; no much larger clone is a single base apart. The roughly 39 donors, aged about 6 to 95 years, were systemically healthy Caucasian individuals from Russia. Each donor gave 8 to 10 milliliters of peripheral blood, drawn into EDTA-treated Vacutainer tubes. PBMCs were isolated by Ficoll-Paque density-gradient centrifugation, with at least 6.5 million obtained per sample. Trizol reagent was used to extract total RNA from PBMCs, with at least 5 micrograms per sample. The percentages of naive CD45RAhigh/CD27high T cells were determined by flow cytometry on a PBMC aliquot from every donor. The sample comes from a study of blood T cells in healthy people across ages (dated by TCRdb to between 2015 and 2016). Background for the entire study: Template switching captured roughly one uniquely barcoded TCR beta cDNA molecule per two T cells in model experiments. The study analyzed two additional independent replicas of 1 million unique cDNA reads from the same blood draw for two donors, one aged 18 to 30 and one aged 80 or older. The donors were split into four age groups: young (average about 15 years), middle-aged (39), aged (approximately 59) and long-lived (under 85). To avoid experimental bias, donors of different ages were spread randomly across the sequencing lanes. The study measured age-related changes in TCR beta repertoire diversity using deep sequencing normalized with unique cDNA molecular identifiers. Beyond this particular receptor, the publication reports: The long-lived group showed more naive CD4+ T cells, fewer expanded clones and increased TCR diversity than the aged group, suggesting age selection. Estimates of total diversity based on one million sequenced T cells were considered lower bounds and underestimates. As age increased, observed TCR beta diversity per million T cells dropped in a roughly linear way, and a significant reduction was already evident by age around 41. Because donor CMV infection status was unknown, age-related changes in expanded clonotypes were potentially confounded. The percentage of naive T cells measured by flow cytometry correlated strongly with observed TCR beta diversity. Conclusive comparison of naive and antigen-experienced compartments was prevented by the profiling of bulk unsorted PBMCs.

The library was generated by 5' RACE. Sequenced on an Illumina HiSeq 2500. The second PCR ran for about 6 to 12 cycles and used a J-beta primer mix along with a sample-barcoded 5' primer. A template-switch 5' adaptor carrying 12 random nucleotides introduced a unique molecular identifier onto each TCR beta cDNA molecule. Each sample yielded at least 2.5 million CDR3-containing paired-end reads. First-strand cDNA was synthesized from all RNA with the Mint cDNA synthesis kit, primed by a TRBC-specific oligonucleotide. All cDNA was treated with uracil-DNA glycosylase and then went through a first 18-cycle PCR with the universal primers M1SS and BC2_uni_R. In the source study's methods: For normalization, 1 million high-quality reads were randomly selected from each sample, with every read carrying a distinct molecular identifier. Instead of being binned into consensus sequences, reads that shared molecular identifiers were thrown out. CDR3 identification, clonotype clustering and error correction used MiTCR with a Q25 quality threshold and the strictest error-elimination algorithm. A nonparametric unseen species model with Euler transformation was used to estimate lower-bound total TCR beta diversity. Starting from the raw public reads, TCRdb applied fastp trimming at Q25, assembled clones with MiXCR and retained in-frame beta chains. One record per CDR3 amino acid sequence lists the most common genes and DNA. These V and J calls derive from TCRdb rather than the authors' analysis. For this sample there are about 1.6 million distinct CDR3 sequences; about 35% appear just once. Of the sample, around 10% falls within the top ten clones.

The sequenced sample was blood. The TCR originated in a woman in her twenties or thirties in good health.

The nucleotide sequence reads as follows: TGTGCCAGCAGCCCGGGAGTTTTCTACAATGAGCAGTTCTTC. This translates into CASSPGVFYNEQFF. The chain is assembled from TRBV13 and TRBJ2-1; the D gene is possibly TRBD2, with 6 bases matching. Its CDR3 holds 14 amino acids, cysteine through phenylalanine. Only the CDR3 portion is preserved as DNA: 42 bases, with reading frame beginning at the first base. CDR1 PRHDT and CDR2 FYEKMQ were looked up in the germline V gene (reference sequence). V was cut back by 5 bases and J by 3 bases, leaving a gap of 11 bases between them.